Below are 8 T cell receptor beta chains sequenced from a single sample in a study of beta chain features in type 1 diabetes. The authors reverse transcribed all of the isolated RNA, so sequencing captured expressed TCRB transcripts. TCRdb's copy holds only in-frame clones and misses some; the assay was immunoSEQ multiplex PCR. This sample has about 360,000 clones, with roughly 12% found just once. The sequenced sample was naive CD4+ T cells from blood. These receptors originate from a man younger than 35 in good health.

The CDR3 DNA follows: TGTGCCAGCAGCTTATCCCAGATCACCTACGAGCAGTACTTC. Its protein is CASSLSQITYEQYF. The gene calls are TRBV7-2 and TRBJ2-7; D is ambiguous. Deletions cut 2 bases from V and 2 bases from J, with 10 bases between. This CDR3 contains 14 residues. Germline CDR1 is SGHTA and CDR2 is FQGNSA.

This clone has more than one count but fewer than ten. This chain uses TRBV7-2 with TRBJ1-4, with D perhaps TRBD1 (5 bases). V was shortened by 5 bases and J by 3 bases, with 13 bases between the two germline ends. The CDR3 runs 15 residues. From germline, CDR1 is SGHTA and CDR2 FQGNSA. CDR3 in amino acids: CASSQSGSANEKLFF. CDR3 bases: TGTGCCAGCAGCCAATCAGGGTCGGCTAATGAAAAACTGTTTTTT.

In this sample, this clone turned up a few times. The rearrangement joins TRBV7-6 to TRBJ1-2; a possible D gene is TRBD1 (5 bases). The CDR3 is 16 amino acids. The V gene's germline CDR1 is SGHVS and CDR2 FNYEAQ. Trimming removed 5 bases from V and 0 bases from J, with 16 bases in between. Here the CDR3 DNA reads TGTGCCAGCAGCCGAGATCAGGGATTATCTAACTATGGCTACACCTTC. Its translation: CASSRDQGLSNYGYTF.

This chain joins TRBV29-1 and TRBJ2-2; 14 bases are shared with TRBD2. The junction had 4 bases not matched to a gene; V was cut back by 6 bases and J by 1 base. This CDR3 spans 16 amino acids. CDR1 and CDR2 from the germline V gene are SQVTM and ANQGSEA. The CDR3 loop is CSVGLAGGGNTGELFF. CDR3 DNA: TGCAGCGTAGGACTAGCGGGAGGCGGGAACACCGGGGAGCTGTTTTTT.

This clone came up a few times. This rearrangement joins TRBV7-3 to TRBJ2-2; weak D call: TRBD1 (6 bases). V dropped 6 bases and J dropped 3 bases, with 11 bases sitting between them. This CDR3 spans 14 amino acids. CDR1 is SGHTA, CDR2 FQGTGA, per germline. CDR3 DNA sequence: TGTGCCAGCAGGGACAGCTCCTACACCGGGGAGCTGTTTTTT. Amino acid sequence: CASRDSSYTGELFF.

The chain uses TRBV28 and TRBJ1-2; D remains unclear. CDR1 and CDR2 from the germline V gene are MDHEN and SYDVKM. The CDR3 is 12 residues long. Trimming cost V 3 bases and J 6 bases, with 8 bases left between them. CDR3 nucleotides: TGTGCCAGCAGTTTGTCACAAGATGGCTACACCTTC. Its translation: CASSLSQDGYTF.

This clone was picked up a small number of times. The chain links TRBV7-3 to TRBJ2-1; D remains unclear. The CDR3 length is 14 residues. Germline V gene data show CDR1 as SGHTA and CDR2 as FQGTGA. V was shortened by 0 bases and J by 12 bases, with 15 bases between the two germline ends. CDR3 coding DNA: TGTGCCAGCAGCTTAACTCCGGGTCCAGCTGTGCAGTTCTTC. Protein sequence: CASSLTPGPAVQFF.

This clone was counted between two and nine times. This sequence joins TRBV29-1 and TRBJ1-4; D not resolved. Looked up from germline, CDR1 is SQVTM and CDR2 is ANQGSEA. V was clipped by 3 bases and J by 5 bases, with 4 bases between them. The CDR3 runs to 11 residues. The CDR3 region has the DNA TGCAGCGTTGAGGAGAATGAAAAACTGTTTTTT. It codes for CSVEENEKLFF.